The present T cell receptor (beta chain) was sequenced within a study of blood T cell repertoires in COVID-19. Study at large: Some COVID-19 samples were acute and others convalescent; all came from the United States, Italy and Spain. PBMCs, B-cell-depleted T cells, or T cells provided the cDNA or gDNA that made up the material.

Original methodology: Nucleated cell counts were estimated from reference gene primer amplification. Here immunoSEQ multiplex PCR was the method, and the copy in TCRdb shows in-frame clones only, minus some. D and trimming come from the DNA, and the V and J calls and clone size come from that table. Among 79,000 or so clones, about 86% were seen once, and the ten largest hold 15% to 20%. The source material was peripheral blood. The receptor's source is a human donor in a cohort sampled during active COVID-19.

CDR3 nucleotides: TGCGCCAGCAGCCACCCCGGACTAGCGGGAGGACTCAAGACACTCACAGATACGCAGTATTTT. Translation gives CASSHPGLAGGLKTLTDTQYF. This chain links TRBV4-1 with TRBJ2-3; 14 positions agree with TRBD2. The CDR3 extends over 21 amino acids. J gave up 2 bases and V 3 bases, and 16 bases lay outside the gene matches. The V gene's germline CDR1 is MGHRA and CDR2 YSYEKL.